The 14 T cell receptor beta chains reported below all come from one sample, sequenced in a study of early T cells in non-severe SARS-CoV-2 infection. TCRdb recomputed calls from the 5' RACE reads with MiXCR, one row per CDR3 protein. The sample comprises approximately 80,000 distinct CDR3 sequences, 11% of which are singletons, and 12% rests with the top ten. The starting material was whole blood, obtained at baseline. The receptors originated from an adult who was a healthcare worker with PCR-confirmed SARS-CoV-2 infection or an uninfected control (not recorded which).

In this sample, this clonotype turned up many times. This sequence joins TRBV20-1 and TRBJ2-1, with 9 bases fitting TRBD2. Germline V CDR1 and CDR2: DFQATT, SNEGSKA (reference sequence). V lost 2 bases to trimming and J lost 3 bases; unmatched junction nucleotides: 2. The CDR3 consists of 14 residues. The CDR3 loop is CSARLAGNYNEQFF. The CDR3 nucleotides read TGCAGTGCTAGACTAGCGGGGAACTACAATGAGCAGTTCTTC.

This clonotype has only a few counts. V and J are TRBV12-3 or TRBV12-4 and TRBJ2-1; a possible D gene is TRBD1 (6 bases). The V end was cut by 3 bases, the J end by 5 bases, with 14 bases between. The length of the CDR3 is 15 residues. This chain's CDR3 is CASSFGGRGNNEQFF. The DNA for the CDR3 is TGTGCCAGCAGTTTTGGGGGTAGGGGGAACAATGAGCAGTTCTTC.

This chain uses TRBV5-1 with TRBJ2-5; TRBD2 is a possible D gene (5 bases). The germline V gene encodes CDR1 SGHRS and CDR2 YFSETQ. The CDR3 length is 15 residues. Trimming removed 4 bases at V and 6 bases at J, with 19 bases between. Written as DNA, the CDR3 is TGCGCCAGCAGCCCACCCCAACTAGTGGAGCAGACCCAGTACTTC. It yields the protein CASSPPQLVEQTQYF.

This clonotype was seen a few times. This chain uses TRBV28 with TRBJ2-5; the D gene could be TRBD1 or TRBD2 (5 bases each). Trimming pared 3 bases from V and 4 bases from J, leaving 12 bases between. The CDR3 runs to 14 residues. Per germline, CDR1 MDHEN and CDR2 SYDVKM. The CDR3 loop reads CASSLFPGRETQYF. CDR3 nucleotide sequence: TGTGCCAGCAGTTTGTTCCCGGGGCGAGAGACCCAGTACTTC.

V usage is TRBV6-6 and J usage is TRBJ2-1; 11 positions agree with TRBD2. Unmatched junction bases numbered 3, after V lost 4 bases and J lost 10 bases. This CDR3 contains 13 residues. Germline CDR1 is MNHNY and CDR2 is SVGAGI (reference sequence). The CDR3 nucleotides read TGTGCCAGCAGTTCTAGCGGGGGGCGGGAGCAGTTCTTC. It encodes CASSSSGGREQFF.

The table lists this clonotype with a few counts. The genes are TRBV6-5 and TRBJ1-1; D may be TRBD1 (5 bases). The CDR3 spans 12 residues. In germline, CDR1 is MNHEY, CDR2 SVGAGI. Trimming left V 4 bases short and J 4 bases short, with 7 bases between. In nucleotides, the CDR3 is TGTGCCAGCAGTTCAGGGAGCACTGAAGCTTTCTTT. Translation: CASSSGSTEAFF.

This clonotype occurred many times. The rearrangement uses TRBV7-2 and TRBJ1-3; TRBD1 matches 8 bases. Germline loops: CDR1 SGHTA, CDR2 FQGNSA. The ends lost 5 bases at V and 4 bases at J; junction bases unmatched: 7. This CDR3 region has 15 residues. CDR3 protein: CASSPTTGAGNTIYF. The CDR3 DNA reads as TGTGCCAGCAGCCCTACGACAGGGGCGGGAAACACCATATATTTT.

This clonotype was detected a few times. This chain joins TRBV6-4 and TRBJ2-3, with 9 bases aligning to TRBD2. The V and J ends lost 6 bases and 4 bases, in that order; junction bases with no gene match: 11. Looked up from germline, CDR1 is MRHNA and CDR2 is SNTAGT. This CDR3 is built from 16 residues. CDR3 protein: CASSPDSGRGADTQYF. The CDR3 DNA reads TGTGCCAGCAGCCCCGATAGCGGGAGAGGCGCAGATACGCAGTATTTT.

In DNA form, the CDR3 reads TGCAGCGTCCAGGCTCGGAACGGGGGGGCGGCCAAAAACATTCAGTACTTC. Protein: CSVQARNGGAAKNIQYF. The J gene is TRBJ2-4, the V gene TRBV29-1, with 8 bases identical to TRBD2. This CDR3 contains 17 residues. Germline V gene data show CDR1 as SQVTM and CDR2 as ANQGSEA. V gave up 6 bases and J gave up 1 base; unmatched junction bases: 14.

The chain joins TRBV25-1 to TRBJ1-2; perhaps TRBD1 as D (5 bases). Germline-derived CDR1 and CDR2 are MGHDK and SYGVNS. This CDR3 has 13 residues. V lost 0 bases, J lost 3 bases, and 5 bases lay in between. CDR3 DNA sequence: TGTGCCAGCAGTGAATACAGGGACTATGGCTACACCTTC. This sequence encodes CASSEYRDYGYTF.

CDR3 nucleotide sequence: TGTGCCAGCAGCCATGGCGGGGCAGGCCAAGAGACCCAGTACTTC. As protein: CASSHGGAGQETQYF. The chain joins TRBV7-9 to TRBJ2-5; a weak D match, TRBD2 (6 bases). CDR3 length: 15 residues. Per the germline V gene, CDR1 is SEHNR and CDR2 is FQNEAQ (reference sequence). Between the trimmed V and J ends, which lost 5 bases and 1 base, there was a span of 14 bases.

This clonotype was seen only a few times. The chain carries TRBV7-3 and TRBJ1-4, with 8 bases fitting TRBD1. This CDR3 comprises 15 residues. Trimming removed 5 bases from V and 1 base from J; junction bases left unmatched: 3. CDR1 SGHTA and CDR2 FQGTGA come from the germline V gene. CDR3 coding DNA: TGTGCCAGCAGCCCACAGGGGGGAACTAATGAAAAACTGTTTTTT. It codes for CASSPQGGTNEKLFF.

This chain links TRBV6-6 with TRBJ2-1; 10 nucleotides agree with TRBD1. Germline trimming cut 6 bases from V and 2 bases from J; bases unmatched to any gene: 4. Germline V gene data show CDR1 as MNHNY and CDR2 as SVGAGI (reference sequence). This CDR3 region has 15 residues. This chain's CDR3 is CASSNGQGAYNEQFF. The CDR3 DNA follows: TGTGCCAGCAGCAATGGACAGGGGGCCTACAATGAGCAGTTCTTC.

The rearrangement uses TRBV6-2 or TRBV6-3 and TRBJ1-6; TRBD1 might be the D (6 bases). The CDR3 extends over 13 amino acids. Germline-derived CDR1 and CDR2 are MNHEY and SVGEGT. Trimming left V 11 bases short and J 8 bases short, with 16 bases between. The CDR3 bases are TGTGCCGGACAGCCTTCTAGGGATTCACCCCTCCACTTT. Translation gives CAGQPSRDSPLHF.